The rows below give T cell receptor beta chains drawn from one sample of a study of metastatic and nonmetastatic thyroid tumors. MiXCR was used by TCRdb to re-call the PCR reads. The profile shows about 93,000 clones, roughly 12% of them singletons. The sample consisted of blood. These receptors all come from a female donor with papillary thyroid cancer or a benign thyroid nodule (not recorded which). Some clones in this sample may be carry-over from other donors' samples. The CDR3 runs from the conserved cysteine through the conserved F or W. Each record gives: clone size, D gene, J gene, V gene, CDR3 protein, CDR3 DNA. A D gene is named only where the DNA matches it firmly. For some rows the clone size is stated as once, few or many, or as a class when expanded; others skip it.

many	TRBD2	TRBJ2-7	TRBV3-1	CASSQSGRGDYEQYF	TGTGCCAGCAGCCAGAGCGGGAGGGGGGACTACGAGCAGTACTTC
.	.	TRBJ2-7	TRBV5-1	CASSLDISGRAWSYEQYF	TGCGCCAGCAGCTTGGATATTAGCGGTAGGGCTTGGTCCTACGAGCAGTACTTC
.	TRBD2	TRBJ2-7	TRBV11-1	CASIPNEGLAGAHYEQYF	TGTGCCAGCATCCCCAACGAGGGACTAGCGGGAGCGCACTACGAGCAGTACTTC
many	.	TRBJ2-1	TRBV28	CASTSAGYNEQFF	TGTGCCAGCACCTCCGCCGGGTACAATGAGCAGTTCTTC
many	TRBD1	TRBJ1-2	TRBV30	CAWSWTGQEYGYTF	TGTGCCTGGAGTTGGACAGGTCAAGAGTATGGCTACACCTTC
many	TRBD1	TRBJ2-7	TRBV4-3	CASSQEGRGLYEQYF	TGCGCCAGCAGCCAAGAAGGCAGGGGGCTTTACGAGCAGTACTTC
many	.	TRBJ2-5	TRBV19	CASRPGRFFEETQYF	TGTGCCAGTAGGCCGGGACGTTTTTTCGAGGAGACCCAGTACTTC
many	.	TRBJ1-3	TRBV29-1	CSVEGGRNTIYF	TGCAGCGTTGAGGGGGGGCGCAACACCATATATTTT
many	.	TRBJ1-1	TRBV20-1	CSAFPWGNRNEAFF	TGCAGTGCTTTTCCCTGGGGGAATAGGAATGAAGCTTTCTTT
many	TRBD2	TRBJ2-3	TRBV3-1	CASSPTSGRTDTQYF	TGTGCCAGCAGCCCAACTAGCGGGAGGACAGATACGCAGTATTTT
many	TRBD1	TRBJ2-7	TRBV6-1	CASSYRDRGSYEQYF	TGTGCCAGCAGCTACCGGGACAGGGGTTCCTACGAGCAGTACTTC
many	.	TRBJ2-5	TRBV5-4	CASSEQSNQETQYF	TGTGCCAGCAGCGAACAGTCAAATCAAGAGACCCAGTACTTC
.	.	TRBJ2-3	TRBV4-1	CASSQDWLSTDTQYF	TGCGCCAGCAGCCAAGATTGGCTAAGCACAGATACGCAGTATTTT
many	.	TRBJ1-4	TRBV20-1	CSTRHGESEKLFF	TGCAGCACCAGACATGGGGAGTCCGAAAAACTGTTTTTT
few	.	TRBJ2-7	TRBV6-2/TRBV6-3	CASSYGTESVYEQYF	TGTGCCAGCAGTTACGGTACAGAGAGCGTATACGAGCAGTACTTC
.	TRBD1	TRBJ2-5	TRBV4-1	CASRPGQGSQETQYF	TGCGCCAGCAGGCCTGGACAGGGGTCCCAAGAGACCCAGTACTTC
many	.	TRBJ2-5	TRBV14	CASSSYFGGVGALQETQYF	TGTGCCAGCAGCTCTTATTTCGGGGGTGTTGGGGCTTTACAAGAGACCCAGTACTTC
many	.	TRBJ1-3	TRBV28	CASRISPGGNTIYF	TGTGCCAGCAGGATCTCCCCTGGTGGAAACACCATATATTTT
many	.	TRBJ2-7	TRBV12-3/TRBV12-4	CASSTVGAGRGYEQYF	TGTGCCAGCAGTACCGTGGGGGCGGGTCGGGGCTACGAGCAGTACTTC
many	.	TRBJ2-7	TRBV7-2	CASSLDSFIYEQYF	TGTGCCAGCAGCTTAGATTCTTTTATCTACGAGCAGTACTTC
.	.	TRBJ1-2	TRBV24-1	CATSVRGTPLFLDYGYTF	TGTGCCACCAGTGTGAGAGGGACACCTTTGTTTCTTGACTATGGCTACACCTTC
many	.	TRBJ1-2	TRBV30	CAWRTDGGVDGYTF	TGTGCCTGGAGGACGGACGGCGGGGTAGATGGCTACACCTTC
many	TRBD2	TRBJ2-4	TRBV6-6	CASSYLAGTKNIQYF	TGTGCCAGCAGTTATTTAGCGGGAACCAAAAACATTCAGTACTTC